Shown below are 27 T cell receptor beta chains from a single sample sequenced in a study of T cells in Graves' hyperthyroidism and ophthalmopathy. It was RNA transcripts that yielded the amplified TCR beta CDR3 regions. Initially, a first-round RT-PCR of the TCR CDR3 employed the HTBI primer set. TCRdb passed the multiplex PCR reads through MiXCR, listing each CDR3 protein once. The repertoire holds hundreds of thousands of distinct CDR3 sequences, with roughly 15% as singletons. Sequencing used blood. These receptors all stem from a woman in her thirties or forties with Graves' ophthalmopathy.

V and J are TRBV5-1 and TRBJ1-6; weak D call: TRBD1 (6 bases). Germline CDR1 is SGHRS and CDR2 is YFSETQ. This CDR3 has 15 amino acids. V was clipped by 0 bases and J by 7 bases, with 11 bases between them. The CDR3 is CASSLETGLNSPLHF. The DNA for the CDR3 is TGCGCCAGCAGCTTGGAGACAGGACTAAATTCACCCCTCCACTTT.

This clonotype occurred many times. This rearrangement joins TRBV7-3 to TRBJ1-5; no firm D call. Trimming took off 5 bases at V and 5 bases at J, with 10 bases between the two ends. This CDR3 is 13 amino acids long. Germline V gives CDR1 SGHTA, CDR2 FQGTGA. CDR3 nucleotides: TGTGCCAGCAGCATCTCATACGATCAGCCCCAGCATTTT. It specifies CASSISYDQPQHF.

This clonotype was counted ten times or more. This sequence joins TRBV7-8 and TRBJ1-5; no reliable D call. V dropped 1 base and J dropped 0 bases, with 4 bases sitting between them. The CDR3 runs 14 residues. Germline lookup yields CDR1 SGHVS and CDR2 FQNEAQ. As DNA, the CDR3 is TGTGCCAGCAGCTTAGATACTAGCAATCAGCCCCAGCATTTT. Amino acid sequence: CASSLDTSNQPQHF.

This clonotype was detected only a few times. The chain combines TRBV18 with TRBJ1-3, with D uncertain. Deletions cut 1 base from V and 0 bases from J, with 13 bases between. Germline V gene sequence: CDR1 KGHSH, CDR2 LQKENI. This CDR3 comprises 17 residues. The CDR3 DNA reads TGTGCCAGCTCACCACTTGACACTTCGAGCTCTGGAAACACCATATATTTT. Translation gives CASSPLDTSSSGNTIYF.

This clonotype has only a few counts. The chain carries TRBV28 and TRBJ1-5, with unresolved D. The CDR3 length is 11 residues. Trimming removed 4 bases from V and 5 bases from J, with 3 bases in between. CDR1 is MDHEN and CDR2 is SYDVKM in the germline V gene. The CDR3 reads CASSSYQPQHF. The CDR3 DNA follows: TGTGCCAGCAGTTCGTATCAGCCCCAGCATTTT.

The chain has TRBV4-1 and TRBJ1-1; 8 bases line up with TRBD1. The CDR3 covers 13 residues. V gave up 7 bases and J gave up 6 bases; unmatched junction bases: 7. Germline CDR1 reads MGHRA; CDR2 reads YSYEKL. CDR3 sequence: CASTRTGSPEAFF. The CDR3 DNA follows: TGCGCCAGCACCCGGACAGGGTCCCCTGAAGCTTTCTTT.

The CDR3 DNA is TGTGCCAGCAGCTTGTTTACAGGGAACACTGAAGCTTTCTTT. Translation gives CASSLFTGNTEAFF. The rearrangement links TRBV5-5 to TRBJ1-1, with D perhaps matching TRBD1 (5 bases). Trimming took 1 base from V and 1 from J, leaving 8 bases between them. The CDR3 is made up of 14 amino acids. Germline lookup yields CDR1 SGHKS and CDR2 YYEKEE (reference sequence).

V usage is TRBV20-1 and J usage is TRBJ2-2; 9 bases align to TRBD2. This CDR3 contains 17 residues. The V and J ends lost 4 bases and 1 base, in that order; junction bases with no gene match: 10. CDR1 is DFQATT, CDR2 SNEGSKA, per germline (reference sequence). CDR3 nucleotides: TGCAGTGCTAATGGGATAGTGCGGGAGGGGAACACCGGGGAGCTGTTTTTT. Translation gives CSANGIVREGNTGELFF.

The V and J genes are TRBV6-1 and TRBJ2-1; either TRBD1 or TRBD2 may supply D (6 bases each). The CDR3 is made up of 12 amino acids. The germline gives CDR1 MNHNS, CDR2 SASEGT. Trimming left V 3 bases short and J 12 bases short, with 12 bases between. In DNA form, the CDR3 reads TGTGCCAGCAGTGATGGGGGGCCCAGGCAGTTCTTC. Its protein is CASSDGGPRQFF.

This clonotype was observed at least ten times. The chain links TRBV7-2 to TRBJ2-1; 7 bases fit TRBD2. This CDR3 is 18 amino acids long. Germline assignment: CDR1 SGHTA and CDR2 FQGNSA. The V and J ends lost 1 base and 10 bases, in that order; junction bases with no gene match: 19. CDR3 sequence (DNA): TGTGCCAGCAGCTTAGTCCGGGAGGTTTATGGGGTTGCGAGGGAGCAGTTCTTC. Protein product: CASSLVREVYGVAREQFF.

This clonotype was observed a few times. The rearrangement links TRBV3-1 to TRBJ2-3; 14 positions agree with TRBD2. V trimming: 0 bases; J trimming: 2 bases; junction bases outside the gene matches: 4. The CDR3 extends over 18 amino acids. Germline V gene data show CDR1 as LGHDT and CDR2 as YNNKEL (reference sequence). CDR3 loop: CASSQERTSGGYTDTQYF. The CDR3 bases are TGTGCCAGCAGCCAAGAACGGACTAGCGGGGGGTACACAGATACGCAGTATTTT.

This clonotype was seen only a few times. The genes are TRBV30 and TRBJ1-5, with a possible D match to TRBD1 (5 bases). V lost 2 bases and J lost 7, with 12 bases in between. The germline gives CDR1 GTSNPN, CDR2 SVGIG (reference sequence). The CDR3 contains 13 residues. CDR3: CAWSSGDQQPQHF. The CDR3 nucleotides read TGTGCCTGGAGTTCGGGGGATCAGCAGCCCCAGCATTTT.

At least ten counts were recorded for this clonotype. J is TRBJ1-2 and V is TRBV12-3 or TRBV12-4, with D perhaps TRBD1 (6 bases). The CDR3 covers 14 residues. V was cut by 3 bases and J by 6 bases, with 14 bases left in between. This CDR3 reads CASSFWGAQDGYTF. The CDR3 nucleotides read TGTGCCAGCAGTTTCTGGGGGGCGCAAGATGGCTACACCTTC.

This clonotype turned up a few times. The V call is TRBV6-1, the J call TRBJ2-7; the D gene is possibly TRBD2 (7 bases). This CDR3 has 13 amino acids. V shed 7 bases and J shed 7 bases, with 17 bases lying between them. Per the germline V gene, CDR1 is MNHNS and CDR2 is SASEGT. CDR3 DNA sequence: TGTGCCAGCACCGACCCCGGGGGGCGGGAGCAGTACTTC. It encodes CASTDPGGREQYF.

As concerns this clonotype: One end of the junction does not line up with germline, which may come from a read error. The chain links TRBV5-1 to TRBJ1-1; TRBD1 matches 7 bases. The CDR3 length is 14 residues. Germline V gene data show CDR1 as SGHRS and CDR2 as YFSETQ. In DNA, the CDR3 is TGTGCCAGCAGATCGGGACAGTTGGTCACTGAAGCTTTCTTT. This translates into CASRSGQLVTEAFF.

This clonotype was detected ten times or more. The chain uses TRBV6-1 and TRBJ1-4; D ambiguous. In germline, CDR1 is MNHNS, CDR2 SASEGT. This CDR3 region has 14 residues. The V gene lost 6 bases and the J gene lost 6 bases, with 14 bases spanning the gap. In nucleotides, the CDR3 is TGTGCCAGCAGCGACACGGCTGAAGATGAAAAACTGTTTTTT. This codes for CASSDTAEDEKLFF.

In the case of this clonotype: This may stem from a read error, because a much larger clone lies one nucleotide away. The genes are TRBV11-2 and TRBJ2-1, with D possibly being TRBD1 (5 bases). V was trimmed by 6 bases and J by 10 bases, leaving 13 bases between them. The germline V gene has CDR1 SGHAT and CDR2 FQNNGV. The CDR3 runs 12 residues. CDR3 loop: CASRGLNQEQFF. The DNA for the CDR3 is TGTGCCAGCAGGGGGCTCAATCAGGAGCAGTTCTTC.

This clonotype was found many times. The chain combines TRBV28 with TRBJ1-1; 7 nucleotides agree with TRBD1. Germline loops: CDR1 MDHEN, CDR2 SYDVKM. The V gene end was trimmed by 4 bases and the J gene end by 5 bases; junction bases not matched to a gene: 7. The CDR3 sequence is 14 residues long. The CDR3 here is CASSSGGIGTEAFF. Here the CDR3 DNA reads TGTGCCAGCAGTTCAGGGGGGATTGGTACTGAAGCTTTCTTT.

This chain links TRBV19 with TRBJ2-7; D not certain. The germline V gene encodes CDR1 LNHDA and CDR2 SQIVND (reference sequence). CDR3 length equals 14 residues. V lost 1 base to trimming and J lost 5 bases, with 12 bases between them. In nucleotides, the CDR3 is TGTGCCAGTAGTATAGTTGGGCATTCCGACGAGCAGTACTTC. Amino acid sequence: CASSIVGHSDEQYF.

The rearrangement links TRBV20-1 to TRBJ2-1; no firm D call. The CDR3 has 12 amino acids. Germline CDR1 is DFQATT and CDR2 is SNEGSKA (reference sequence). V shed 6 bases and J shed 0 bases, with 6 bases lying between them. CDR3 sequence: CSARLSYNEQFF. The CDR3 coding sequence is TGCAGTGCCCGCCTCTCCTACAATGAGCAGTTCTTC.

This clonotype was seen at least ten times. The rearrangement links TRBV9 to TRBJ1-6, with D possibly being TRBD1 (6 bases). The germline V gene encodes CDR1 SGDLS and CDR2 YYNGEE. The V end lost 4 bases, the J end lost 8 bases, and 13 bases lay between the germline ends. This CDR3 region has 14 residues. Here the CDR3 reads CASSMGQGDSPLHF. The CDR3 region has the DNA TGTGCCAGCAGCATGGGACAAGGGGATTCACCCCTCCACTTT.

Ten or more counts support this clonotype. V and J are TRBV5-1 and TRBJ2-4; D not resolved. The V gene lost 0 bases and the J gene lost 0 bases, with 13 bases spanning the gap. Germline CDR1 is SGHRS and CDR2 is YFSETQ. The CDR3 consists of 17 residues. CDR3 nucleotides: TGCGCCAGCAGCTTGGAGCCTAGTGACGGAGCCAAAAACATTCAGTACTTC. It codes for CASSLEPSDGAKNIQYF.

This clonotype was seen a few times. The gene calls are TRBV4-1 and TRBJ1-5, with a possible D match to TRBD1 (6 bases). This CDR3 comprises 17 residues. Trimming cost V 1 base and J 2 bases, with 15 bases left between them. From germline, CDR1 is MGHRA and CDR2 YSYEKL. Here the CDR3 reads CASSQVAGGKGNQPQHF. The CDR3 DNA reads as TGCGCCAGCAGCCAAGTAGCCGGGGGCAAGGGCAATCAGCCCCAGCATTTT.

This clonotype was observed many times. The chain combines TRBV5-1 with TRBJ2-1; D gene ambiguous. V was trimmed by 0 bases and J by 3 bases, leaving 10 bases between them. The germline gives CDR1 SGHRS, CDR2 YFSETQ. The CDR3 runs 15 residues. The CDR3 sequence is CASSLDLFGYNEQFF. Here the CDR3 DNA reads TGCGCCAGCAGCTTGGATCTTTTCGGCTACAATGAGCAGTTCTTC.

The gene calls are TRBV14 and TRBJ1-6; D is undetermined. The V gene's germline CDR1 is SGHDN and CDR2 FVKESK. V lost 0 bases and J lost 6, with 6 bases in between. The CDR3 has 14 amino acids. This chain's CDR3 is CASSQDWGNSPLHF. The CDR3 DNA is TGTGCCAGCAGCCAAGATTGGGGTAATTCACCCCTCCACTTT.

This clonotype was seen ten or more times. CDR3 sequence: CASRKSGTRSWNNEQFF. CDR3 bases: TGTGCCAGCAGGAAAAGCGGGACCCGTTCCTGGAACAATGAGCAGTTCTTC. The V and J genes are TRBV2 and TRBJ2-1; 7 bases agree with TRBD2. The V gene's germline CDR1 is SNHLY and CDR2 FYNNEI. With 6 bases clipped from V and 5 bases from J, the junction kept 16 bases outside the gene matches. The CDR3 spans 17 residues.

This clonotype was seen at least ten times. The rearrangement links TRBV28 to TRBJ1-3; D ambiguous. Germline V gene lookup returns CDR1 MDHEN and CDR2 SYDVKM. Deletions cut 3 bases from V and 4 bases from J, with 10 bases between. The CDR3 spans 14 residues. CDR3 DNA sequence: TGTGCCAGCAGTTTCCTCGGGATCGGAAACACCATATATTTT. Its translation: CASSFLGIGNTIYF.